These 26 T cell receptor beta chains were sequenced from one sample in a study of metastatic and nonmetastatic thyroid tumors. Treatment of any kind had been given to no patient before thyroid surgery. TCRdb reanalyzed the PCR reads via MiXCR. Seen here are around 34,000 clones, about a fifth observed once, and the top ten hold 2.5% to 3.5%. Sequencing input: tumor tissue. These receptor sequences come from a male donor with papillary thyroid cancer or a benign thyroid nodule (not recorded which). Some clones in this sample may be carry-over from other donors' samples.

This clone was recorded at least ten times. V gene TRBV7-2 combines with J gene TRBJ1-1, with D possibly being TRBD1 (6 bases). The V gene lost 2 bases and the J gene lost 4 bases, with 17 bases spanning the gap. This CDR3 is 16 amino acids long. Germline CDR1 is SGHTA and CDR2 is FQGNSA. As DNA, the CDR3 is TGTGCCAGCAGCTTAAGGGTGGGGGGCCCGGGCACTGAAGCTTTCTTT. As protein: CASSLRVGGPGTEAFF.

At least ten counts were recorded for this clone. This chain joins TRBV18 and TRBJ2-3; TRBD2 matches 10 bases. Germline assignment: CDR1 KGHSH and CDR2 LQKENI. The CDR3 has 16 amino acids. V lost 3 bases, J lost 0 bases, and 3 bases stayed unmatched. Here the CDR3 reads CASSPLLAGSTDTQYF. The CDR3 DNA reads TGTGCCAGCTCACCCTTACTAGCGGGAAGCACAGATACGCAGTATTTT.

The V and J genes are TRBV20-1 and TRBJ2-7; 10 bases are shared with TRBD2. J was trimmed by 6 bases and V by 5 bases; bases with no gene match: 13. CDR3 length: 15 amino acids. CDR1 and CDR2 (germline): DFQATT, SNEGSKA (reference sequence). CDR3 sequence reads: CSALLSGRTLGEQYF. Written as DNA, the CDR3 is TGCAGTGCTCTACTTAGCGGGAGGACCCTAGGCGAGCAGTACTTC.

This clone was counted a single time. This chain uses TRBV20-1 with TRBJ2-7; the match to TRBD2 covers 13 bases. The CDR3 is 17 residues long. V was pared by 0 bases and J by 4 bases, with 9 bases of the junction left unmatched. Germline values: CDR1 DFQATT, CDR2 SNEGSKA (reference sequence). CDR3 loop: CSARDVGLAGKQYEQYF. The CDR3 DNA follows: TGCAGTGCTAGAGATGTGGGACTAGCGGGAAAGCAGTACGAGCAGTACTTC.

J is TRBJ2-7 and V is TRBV5-1; 8 bases are a match to TRBD1. With V trimmed by 4 bases and J by 0 bases, 6 bases remained unmatched. This CDR3 has 15 amino acids. Germline lookup yields CDR1 SGHRS and CDR2 YFSETQ. CDR3 sequence reads: CASSTGQANSYEQYF. In DNA, the CDR3 is TGCGCCAGCAGCACGGGACAGGCCAACTCCTACGAGCAGTACTTC.

The sample holds a few counts of this clone. The rearrangement uses TRBV19 and TRBJ1-2; a possible D gene is TRBD1 (5 bases). CDR1 and CDR2 from the germline V gene are LNHDA and SQIVND (reference sequence). The CDR3 covers 14 residues. Trimming removed 5 bases from V and 5 bases from J, with 15 bases in between. The CDR3 protein is CASSPGREVYGYTF. For the CDR3, the DNA is TGTGCCAGTAGTCCCGGCAGGGAGGTGTATGGCTACACCTTC.

There are a few counts of this clone. The V call is TRBV6-1, the J call TRBJ2-7, with TRBD2 as a possible D gene (6 bases). The length of the CDR3 is 14 residues. Germline CDR1 MNHNS, CDR2 SASEGT. Trimming took off 6 bases at V and 7 bases at J, with 19 bases between the two ends. The CDR3 DNA is TGTGCCAGCAGACTATCTATCGGAGGGAGGGAGCAGTACTTC. Translating gives CASRLSIGGREQYF.

At least ten counts were recorded for this clone. The chain is built from TRBV9 and TRBJ2-3; D tentatively fits TRBD1 or TRBD2 (5 bases each). The CDR3 has 15 amino acids. Germline V gene lookup returns CDR1 SGDLS and CDR2 YYNGEE. The ends were cut back, 0 bases at V and 1 base at J, with 9 bases in the middle. DNA for the CDR3: TGTGCCAGCAGCGTAGGTGGGGACCGCACAGATACGCAGTATTTT. Protein product: CASSVGGDRTDTQYF.

This clone was observed at least ten times. J is TRBJ1-5 and V is TRBV11-1, with D unresolved. Germline V gives CDR1 SGHAT, CDR2 FQDESV (reference sequence). The CDR3 has 14 residues. V was shortened by 0 bases and J by 0 bases, with 3 bases between the two germline ends. CDR3 DNA sequence: TGTGCCAGCAGCTTAGCGGGTAGCAATCAGCCCCAGCATTTT. It encodes CASSLAGSNQPQHF.

This clone was seen at least ten times. This chain joins TRBV18 and TRBJ2-7, with D tentatively TRBD1 (7 bases). The CDR3 runs to 15 residues. The germline V and J ends were trimmed by 2 bases and 2 bases, with 13 bases remaining between them. CDR1 is KGHSH, CDR2 LQKENI, per germline. The CDR3 DNA reads as TGTGCCAGCTCACCAGTCGCGGGACAGCCCTACGAGCAGTACTTC. Its translation: CASSPVAGQPYEQYF.

The V and J genes are TRBV6-1 and TRBJ1-6; TRBD1 matches at 9 bases. After removal of 3 bases from V and 7 bases from J, the junction contained 4 bases not matched to a gene. CDR1 MNHNS and CDR2 SASEGT come from the germline V gene. This CDR3 region has 15 residues. Written as DNA, the CDR3 is TGTGCCAGCAGTGAGGGGACAGGGACGAATTCACCCCTCCACTTT. Residues: CASSEGTGTNSPLHF.

This clone came up a few times. This chain connects TRBV6-2 or TRBV6-3 to TRBJ2-1; D perhaps matches TRBD1 (6 bases). CDR1 is MNHEY, CDR2 SVGEGT, per germline. This CDR3 has 13 amino acids. V gave up 8 bases and J gave up 2 bases, with 10 bases separating them. CDR3 nucleotides: TGTGCCAGCTCTCGGACAGCCTACAATGAGCAGTTCTTC. This sequence encodes CASSRTAYNEQFF.

The rearrangement joins TRBV7-8 to TRBJ2-1; D not resolved. Trimming cost V 0 bases and J 3 bases, with 6 bases left between them. This CDR3 comprises 14 residues. Germline loops: CDR1 SGHVS, CDR2 FQNEAQ. The CDR3 reads CASSLAGFYNEQFF. The DNA for the CDR3 is TGTGCCAGCAGCTTAGCGGGGTTCTACAATGAGCAGTTCTTC. The entire variable domain, with the rest obtained from reference TRBV7-8 and TRBJ2-1, is as follows: GAGVSQSPRYKVAKRGQDVALRCDPISGHVSLFWYQQALGQGPEFLTYFQNEAQLDKSGLPSDRFFAERPEGSVSTLKIQRTQQEDSAVYLCASSLAGFYNEQFFGPGTRLTVL.

This clone was seen at least ten times. The CDR3 DNA sequence: TGTGCCAGCGCTTCTCGGACAGCCGCCTACGAGCAGTACTTC. As protein: CASASRTAAYEQYF. The chain carries TRBV11-2 and TRBJ2-7; a weak D match, TRBD1 (6 bases). The V end lost 8 bases, the J end lost 2 bases, and 16 bases lay between the germline ends. Germline V gene lookup returns CDR1 SGHAT and CDR2 FQNNGV. This CDR3 region has 14 residues.

This clone was counted ten times or more. The V call is TRBV12-3 or TRBV12-4, the J call TRBJ2-4; a weak D match, TRBD2 (5 bases). This CDR3 is 15 amino acids long. V dropped 6 bases and J dropped 0 bases, with 12 bases sitting between them. CDR3 amino acids: CASRAGGLAKNIQYF. The CDR3 DNA is TGTGCCAGCAGGGCGGGCGGACTAGCCAAAAACATTCAGTACTTC.

The chain combines TRBV12-3 or TRBV12-4 with TRBJ2-1; tentative D call: TRBD2 (6 bases). The CDR3 is 14 amino acids. Trimming took off 4 bases at V and 10 bases at J, with 17 bases between the two ends. The CDR3, as DNA: TGTGCCAGCAGTTCCCGACTAGTAGTCAACGAGCAGTTCTTC. Translated, it gives CASSSRLVVNEQFF.

The rearrangement joins TRBV20-1 to TRBJ2-2, with 7 bases identical to TRBD1. The germline CDR1 and CDR2 sequences are DFQATT and SNEGSKA (reference sequence). There are 14 residues in the CDR3. V shed 5 bases, J shed 1 base, and the junction held 4 bases outside the gene matches. The CDR3 loop reads CSAAGTENTGELFF. CDR3 nucleotide sequence: TGCAGTGCTGCCGGGACAGAGAACACCGGGGAGCTGTTTTTT.

This clone was counted only a few times. The rearrangement uses TRBV12-3 or TRBV12-4 and TRBJ1-1; D ambiguous. With 7 bases removed from V and 0 bases from J, the gap between germline ends came to 12 bases. This CDR3 spans 14 amino acids. The CDR3, as DNA: TGTGCCAGCACGTTGGAGGTCTTGAACACTGAAGCTTTCTTT. It is translated as CASTLEVLNTEAFF.

This clone is judged medium-sized (0.01 to 0.1%). The rearrangement uses TRBV6-5 and TRBJ2-1; 9 bases agree with TRBD1. V shed 0 bases, J shed 7 bases, and the junction held 10 bases outside the gene matches. CDR1 is MNHEY, CDR2 SVGAGI, per germline. The CDR3 runs to 17 residues. As DNA, the CDR3 is TGTGCCAGCAGTTACTCCTTGTCGCGACAGGGGGGTAATGAGCAGTTCTTC. Translating gives CASSYSLSRQGGNEQFF.

V and J are TRBV5-1 and TRBJ2-7; 12 positions match TRBD2. The CDR3 has 14 residues. The V gene's germline CDR1 is SGHRS and CDR2 YFSETQ. The V segment lost 4 bases and the J segment 5 bases; nucleotides outside the gene matches: 4. The CDR3 reads CASSPTSGGNEQYF. For the CDR3, the DNA is TGCGCCAGCAGCCCGACTAGCGGGGGTAACGAGCAGTACTTC.

By share of the sample, this clone is medium-sized. This chain joins TRBV28 and TRBJ1-1; D is possibly TRBD1 (5 bases). V shed 2 bases and J shed 6 bases, with 16 bases lying between them. The germline V gene has CDR1 MDHEN and CDR2 SYDVKM. CDR3 size: 15 residues. CDR3 sequence: CASSLRGVGTSEAFF. The CDR3 nucleotides are TGTGCCAGCAGTTTAAGGGGTGTCGGGACTTCTGAAGCTTTCTTT.

The genes are TRBV28 and TRBJ2-7; 7 nucleotides agree with TRBD1. After removal of 4 bases from V and 0 bases from J, the junction contained 6 bases not matched to a gene. CDR1 is MDHEN, CDR2 SYDVKM, per germline. This CDR3 is built from 15 residues. The CDR3: CASSSPGQTSYEQYF. In DNA form, the CDR3 reads TGTGCCAGCAGTTCTCCGGGACAGACCTCCTACGAGCAGTACTTC. The whole variable domain, remainder taken from reference TRBV28 and TRBJ2-7, is DVKVTQSSRYLVKRTGEKVFLECVQDMDHENMFWYRQDPGLGLRLIYFSYDVKMKEKGDIPEGYSVSREKKERFSLILESASTNQTSMYLCASSSPGQTSYEQYFGPGTRLTVT.

This clone was observed many times. This chain connects TRBV7-2 to TRBJ1-1; the D gene is possibly TRBD1 (5 bases). Deletions cut 5 bases from V and 0 bases from J, with 10 bases between. Germline V lookup: CDR1 SGHTA, CDR2 FQGNSA. The CDR3 is made up of 14 amino acids. CDR3 in amino acids: CASSGRQMNTEAFF. Here the CDR3 DNA reads TGTGCCAGCAGCGGACGACAGATGAACACTGAAGCTTTCTTT.

This clone came up many times. The chain carries TRBV28 and TRBJ1-2, with D uncertain. The CDR3 has 11 amino acids. Per germline, CDR1 MDHEN and CDR2 SYDVKM. Trimming shortened V by 2 bases and J by 7 bases, and 5 bases separated the two germline ends. The CDR3 spells CASSLKGGYTF. The CDR3 DNA sequence: TGTGCCAGCAGTTTAAAGGGTGGCTACACCTTC.

This clone was detected ten times or more. The sample carries other DNA sequences with the same CDR3. The V call is TRBV2, the J call TRBJ2-5, with 8 bases matching TRBD2. V lost 7 bases to trimming and J lost 13 bases; unmatched junction nucleotides: 14. The CDR3 runs to 13 residues. CDR1 SNHLY and CDR2 FYNNEI come from the germline V gene. Written as DNA, the CDR3 is TGTGCCAGCAAAGAACTAGCGGTCGGTTTTGGGTACTTC. Its translation is CASKELAVGFGYF. Variable domain in full (rest from reference TRBV2 and TRBJ2-5): EPEVTQTPSHQVTQMGQEVILRCVPISNHLYFYWYRQILGQKVEFLVSFYNNEISEKSEIFDDQFSVERPDGSNFTLKIRSTKLEDSAMYFCASKELAVGFGYFGPGTRLLVL.

The rearrangement links TRBV5-5 to TRBJ1-2; D not certain. With 3 bases removed from V and 2 bases from J, the gap between germline ends came to 11 bases. Per the germline V gene, CDR1 is SGHKS and CDR2 is YYEKEE (reference sequence). This CDR3 spans 14 amino acids. The CDR3 sequence: CASSSGVTNYGYTF. CDR3 in DNA: TGTGCCAGCAGCTCCGGGGTAACAAACTATGGCTACACCTTC.